This note documents a single TCR beta chain sequence. Original methodology: Quantification of nucleated cells was approximated via reference gene primer amplification. Sequenced by immunoSEQ multiplex PCR; TCRdb stores in-frame clones only, minus some. The DNA gave D and trimming, while V, J and clone size come from that table. The sample yields about 150,000 clones, around 82% seen once. These data belong to a study of blood T cell repertoires in COVID-19. Looking at the study overall: Samples taken during acute and convalescent COVID-19 were collected in the United States, Italy and Spain. PBMCs, B-cell-depleted T cells, or T cells were the source of the cDNA or gDNA that made up the material.

The V and J ends lost 4 bases and 4 bases, in that order; junction bases with no gene match: 6. The CDR3 extends over 15 amino acids. CDR1 and CDR2 (germline): SGHNT, YYREEE (reference sequence). Sequenced sample: peripheral blood. The clonotype originates from a woman in her 50s with acute or convalescent COVID-19. The chain has TRBV5-4 and TRBJ2-3; TRBD1 aligns across 10 bases. The chain's CDR3 is CASSVTGGLADTQYF. The CDR3 bases are TGTGCCAGCAGCGTGACAGGGGGCCTCGCAGATACGCAGTATTTT.